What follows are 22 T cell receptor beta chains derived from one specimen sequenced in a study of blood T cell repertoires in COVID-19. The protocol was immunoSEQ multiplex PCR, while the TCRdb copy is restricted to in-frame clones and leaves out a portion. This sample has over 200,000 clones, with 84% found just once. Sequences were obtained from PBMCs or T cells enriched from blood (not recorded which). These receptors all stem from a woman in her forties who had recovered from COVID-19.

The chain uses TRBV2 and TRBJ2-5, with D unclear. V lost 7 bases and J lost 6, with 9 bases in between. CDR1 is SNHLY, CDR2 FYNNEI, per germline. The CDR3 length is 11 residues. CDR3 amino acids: CASNYLQTQYF. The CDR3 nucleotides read TGTGCCAGCAATTACCTACAGACCCAGTACTTC.

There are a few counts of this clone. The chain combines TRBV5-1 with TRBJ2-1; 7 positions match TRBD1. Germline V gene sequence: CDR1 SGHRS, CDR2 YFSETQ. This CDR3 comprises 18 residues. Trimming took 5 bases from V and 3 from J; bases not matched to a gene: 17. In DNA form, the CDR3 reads TGCGCCAGCAGTCACAGGGACAGTGGAACGCTCAACTACAATGAGCAGTTCTTC. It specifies CASSHRDSGTLNYNEQFF.

The CDR3 DNA reads TGTGCCAGCAGCCACGGGCGGCGGGACTACGAGCAGTACTTC. Its protein is CASSHGRRDYEQYF. The rearrangement joins TRBV7-9 to TRBJ2-7, with D perhaps matching TRBD2 (6 bases). This CDR3 spans 14 amino acids. Germline CDR1 is SEHNR and CDR2 is FQNEAQ (reference sequence). The V end lost 5 bases, the J end lost 3 bases, and 14 bases lay between the germline ends.

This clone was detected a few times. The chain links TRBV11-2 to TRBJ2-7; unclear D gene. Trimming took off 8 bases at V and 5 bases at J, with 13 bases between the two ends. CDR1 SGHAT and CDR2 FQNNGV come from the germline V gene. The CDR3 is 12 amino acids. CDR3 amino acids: CASSVSTNEQYF. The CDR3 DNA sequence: TGTGCCAGCTCGGTGTCCACGAACGAGCAGTACTTC.

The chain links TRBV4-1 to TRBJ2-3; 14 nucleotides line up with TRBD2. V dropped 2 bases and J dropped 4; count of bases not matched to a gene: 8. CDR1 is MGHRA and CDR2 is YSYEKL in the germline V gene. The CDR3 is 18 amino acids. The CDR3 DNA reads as TGCGCCAGCAGCCAACCACCGGGACTAGCGGGAGTTCCAGATACGCAGTATTTT. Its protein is CASSQPPGLAGVPDTQYF.

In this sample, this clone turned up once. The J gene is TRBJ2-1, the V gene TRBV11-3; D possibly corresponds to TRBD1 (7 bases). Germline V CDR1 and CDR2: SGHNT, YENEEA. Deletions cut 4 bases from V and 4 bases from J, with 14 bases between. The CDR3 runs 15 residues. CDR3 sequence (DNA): TGTGCCAGCAGCTCTCAGGGGGGTCTGTACAATGAGCAGTTCTTC. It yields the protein CASSSQGGLYNEQFF. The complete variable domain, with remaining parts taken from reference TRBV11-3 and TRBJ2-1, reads EAGVVQSPRYKIIEKKQPVAFWCNPISGHNTLYWYLQNLGQGPELLIRYENEEAVDDSQLPKDRFSAERLKGVDSTLKIQPAELGDSAVYLCASSSQGGLYNEQFFGPGTRLTVL.

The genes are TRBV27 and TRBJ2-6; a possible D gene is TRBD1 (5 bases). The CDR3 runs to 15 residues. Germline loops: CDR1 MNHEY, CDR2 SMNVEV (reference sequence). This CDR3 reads CACSLGAPGANVLTF. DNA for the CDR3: TGTGCGTGCAGTTTAGGGGCCCCTGGGGCCAACGTCCTGACTTTC.

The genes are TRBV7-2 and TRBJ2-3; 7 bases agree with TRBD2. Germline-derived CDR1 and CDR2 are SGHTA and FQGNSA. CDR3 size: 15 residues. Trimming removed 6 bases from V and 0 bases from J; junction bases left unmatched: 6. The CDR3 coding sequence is TGTGCCAGCAGACGGAGCGGGACTAGCACAGATACGCAGTATTTT. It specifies CASRRSGTSTDTQYF.

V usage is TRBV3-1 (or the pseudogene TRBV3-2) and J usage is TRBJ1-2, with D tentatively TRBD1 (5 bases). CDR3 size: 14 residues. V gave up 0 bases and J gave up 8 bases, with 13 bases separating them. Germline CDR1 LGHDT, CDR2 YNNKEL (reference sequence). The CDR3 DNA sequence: TGTGCCAGCAGCCAAGAGGAGGGGCTTGGCGGCTACACCTTC. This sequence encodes CASSQEEGLGGYTF.

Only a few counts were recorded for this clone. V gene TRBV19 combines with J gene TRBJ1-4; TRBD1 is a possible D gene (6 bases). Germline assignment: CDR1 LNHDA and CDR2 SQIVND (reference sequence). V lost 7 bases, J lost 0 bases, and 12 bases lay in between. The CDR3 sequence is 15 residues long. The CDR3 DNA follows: TGTGCCAGTACCATGAGGACAGCAACTAATGAAAAACTGTTTTTT. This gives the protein CASTMRTATNEKLFF.

The CDR3 nucleotides are TGTGCCAGTAGTATTCTCTATAATTCACCCCTCCACTTT. This sequence encodes CASSILYNSPLHF. The V call is TRBV19, the J call TRBJ1-6; D remains unclear. Germline CDR1 reads LNHDA; CDR2 reads SQIVND (reference sequence). The V end was cut by 3 bases, the J end by 3 bases, with 3 bases between. The CDR3 totals 13 residues.

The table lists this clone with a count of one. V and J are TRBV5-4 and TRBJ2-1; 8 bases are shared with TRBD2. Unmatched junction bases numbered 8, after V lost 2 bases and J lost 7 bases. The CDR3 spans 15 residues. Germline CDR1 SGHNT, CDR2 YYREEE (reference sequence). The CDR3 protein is CASSLLSGRGNEQFF. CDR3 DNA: TGTGCCAGCAGCTTACTCAGCGGGAGAGGTAATGAGCAGTTCTTC.

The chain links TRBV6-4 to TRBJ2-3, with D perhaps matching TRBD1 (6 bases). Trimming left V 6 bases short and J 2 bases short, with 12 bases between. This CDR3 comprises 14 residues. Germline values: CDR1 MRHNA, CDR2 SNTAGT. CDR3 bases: TGTGCCAGCAGCCTGGGACACGACACAGATACGCAGTATTTT. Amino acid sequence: CASSLGHDTDTQYF.

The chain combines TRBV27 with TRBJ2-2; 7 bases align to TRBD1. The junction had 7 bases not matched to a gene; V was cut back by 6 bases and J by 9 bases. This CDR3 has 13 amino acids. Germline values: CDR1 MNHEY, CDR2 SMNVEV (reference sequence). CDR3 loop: CASRTGIARELFF. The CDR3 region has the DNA TGTGCCAGCAGGACAGGGATAGCAAGGGAGCTGTTTTTT.

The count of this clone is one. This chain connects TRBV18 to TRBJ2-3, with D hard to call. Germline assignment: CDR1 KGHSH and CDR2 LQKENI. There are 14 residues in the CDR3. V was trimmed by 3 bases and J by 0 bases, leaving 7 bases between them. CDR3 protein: CASSPLSSTDTQYF. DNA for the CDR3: TGTGCCAGCTCACCCCTATCTAGCACAGATACGCAGTATTTT. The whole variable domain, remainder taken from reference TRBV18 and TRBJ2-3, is NAGVMQNPRHLVRRRGQEARLRCSPMKGHSHVYWYRQLPEEGLKFMVYLQKENIIDESGMPKERFSAEFPKEGPSILRIQQVVRGDSAAYFCASSPLSSTDTQYFGPGTRLTVL.

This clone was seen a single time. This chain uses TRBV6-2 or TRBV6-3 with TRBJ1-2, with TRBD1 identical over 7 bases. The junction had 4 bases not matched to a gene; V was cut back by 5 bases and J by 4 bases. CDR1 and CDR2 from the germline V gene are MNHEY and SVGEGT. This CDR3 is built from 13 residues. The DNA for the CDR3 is TGTGCCAGCAGTGGGGGACAGACCTATGGCTACACCTTC. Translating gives CASSGGQTYGYTF.

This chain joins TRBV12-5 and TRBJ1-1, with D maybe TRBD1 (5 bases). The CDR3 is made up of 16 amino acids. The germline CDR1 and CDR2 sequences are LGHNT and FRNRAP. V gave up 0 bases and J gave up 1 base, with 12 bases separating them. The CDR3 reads CASGLVLGQRNTEAFF. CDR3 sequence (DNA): TGTGCTAGTGGTTTGGTACTGGGGCAGAGGAACACTGAAGCTTTCTTT.

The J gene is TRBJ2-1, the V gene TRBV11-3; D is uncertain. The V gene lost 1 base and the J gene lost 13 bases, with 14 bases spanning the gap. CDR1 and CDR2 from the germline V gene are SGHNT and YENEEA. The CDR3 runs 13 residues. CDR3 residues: CASSLGSQNTQFF. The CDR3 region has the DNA TGTGCCAGCAGCTTAGGATCACAAAATACACAGTTCTTC. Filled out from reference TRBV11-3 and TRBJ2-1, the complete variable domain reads EAGVVQSPRYKIIEKKQPVAFWCNPISGHNTLYWYLQNLGQGPELLIRYENEEAVDDSQLPKDRFSAERLKGVDSTLKIQPAELGDSAVYLCASSLGSQNTQFFGPGTRLTVL.

CDR3 sequence (DNA): TGTGCCAGCAGCTTGGATAGGGGGGAGCAGTTCTTC. Its translation is CASSLDRGEQFF. The genes are TRBV5-6 and TRBJ2-1, with TRBD1 as a possible D gene (6 bases). The CDR3 loop spans 12 amino acids. The V end lost 0 bases, the J end lost 10 bases, and 8 bases lay between the germline ends. CDR1 is SGHDT, CDR2 YYEEEE, per germline.

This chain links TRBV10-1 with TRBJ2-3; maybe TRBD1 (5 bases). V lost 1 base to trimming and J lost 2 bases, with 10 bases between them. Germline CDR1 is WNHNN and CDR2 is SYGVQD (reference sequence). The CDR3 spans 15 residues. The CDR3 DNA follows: TGCGCCAGCAGTGAGTTAGCAGGGATCACAGATACGCAGTATTTT. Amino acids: CASSELAGITDTQYF.

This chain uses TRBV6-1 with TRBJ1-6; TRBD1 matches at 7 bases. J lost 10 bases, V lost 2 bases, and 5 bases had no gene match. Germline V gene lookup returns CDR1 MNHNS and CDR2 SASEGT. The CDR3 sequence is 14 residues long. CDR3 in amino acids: CASSETGVWSPLHF. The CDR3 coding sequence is TGTGCCAGCAGTGAAACAGGGGTCTGGTCACCCCTCCACTTT.

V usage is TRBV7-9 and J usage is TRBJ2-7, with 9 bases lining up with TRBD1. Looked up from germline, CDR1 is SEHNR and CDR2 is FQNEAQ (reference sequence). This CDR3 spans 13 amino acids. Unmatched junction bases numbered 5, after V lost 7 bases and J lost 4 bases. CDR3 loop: CASTPGTGYEQYV. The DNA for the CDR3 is TGTGCCAGCACCCCTGGGACAGGGTACGAGCAGTACGTC.